This T cell receptor (beta chain) is from a study of blood T cell repertoires in COVID-19. V lost 4 bases to trimming and J lost 4 bases, with 17 bases between them. The germline gives CDR1 SNHLY, CDR2 FYNNEI. The CDR3 is 16 residues long. Sequencing used immunoSEQ multiplex PCR; TCRdb keeps in-frame clones, though not all of them. The sample lists about 80,000 clones, around 83% seen once, with roughly 9% in the top ten. The J gene is TRBJ2-1, the V gene TRBV2; TRBD2 is a possible D gene (6 bases). The TCR originated in a human donor in a cohort sampled during active COVID-19. The sequenced material came from peripheral blood. The CDR3 reads CASSVGSFAGYNEQFF. The CDR3 bases are TGTGCCAGCAGTGTAGGGAGTTTCGCGGGGTACAATGAGCAGTTCTTC.